The 16 T cell receptor beta chains below come from one sample, sequenced in a study of Graves' ophthalmopathy and Graves' hyperthyroidism. The TCR beta CDR3 regions underwent amplification from RNA transcripts. Second-round multiplex PCR came after a first-round RT-PCR that employed HTBI primers. TCRdb re-called the multiplex PCR reads with MiXCR, one entry per CDR3 protein. The sample carries about 550,000 distinct CDR3 sequences, under 45% recorded once. Material: peripheral blood or thyroid tissue (not recorded which). Receptors originate from an adult man with Graves' hyperthyroidism.

This clonotype was seen repeatedly, ten times or more. V usage is TRBV2 and J usage is TRBJ1-1; D perhaps matches TRBD1 (5 bases). This CDR3 is built from 12 residues. V lost 9 bases to trimming and J lost 0 bases, with 8 bases between them. Germline V gene data show CDR1 as SNHLY and CDR2 as FYNNEI. Written as DNA, the CDR3 is TGTGCCAGTAGACAGTTGAACACTGAAGCTTTCTTT. It yields the protein CASRQLNTEAFF.

Ten or more counts support this clonotype. The chain recombines TRBV5-1 with TRBJ1-5; no reliable D call. There are 13 residues in the CDR3. Germline-derived CDR1 and CDR2 are SGHRS and YFSETQ. V shed 5 bases and J shed 4 bases, with 10 bases lying between them. The CDR3 DNA reads as TGCGCCAGCAGGGAGGGCCCGAATCAGCCCCAGCATTTT. It codes for CASREGPNQPQHF.

The CDR3 loop is CAIMGEGIGYTF. In DNA, the CDR3 is TGTGCCATCATGGGAGAGGGAATCGGCTACACCTTC. J is TRBJ1-2 and V is TRBV10-3; D uncertain. V was shortened by 7 bases and J by 8 bases, with 14 bases between the two germline ends. Germline-derived CDR1 and CDR2 are ENHRY and SYGVKD. The CDR3 consists of 12 residues.

The rearrangement uses TRBV11-2 and TRBJ2-7; a possible D gene is TRBD1 (5 bases). Near its end, the DNA agrees better with TRBJ2-1, so the J call may be wrong. CDR3 length equals 13 residues. CDR1 SGHAT and CDR2 FQNNGV come from the germline V gene. CDR3 DNA sequence: TGTGCCAGCAGCTTAGGCCCTAGGGGTGAGCAGTTCTTC. It yields the protein CASSLGPRGEQFF.

This clonotype was detected many times. The chain uses TRBV2 and TRBJ2-7, with TRBD2 matching over 8 bases. From germline, CDR1 is SNHLY and CDR2 FYNNEI. The CDR3 extends over 13 amino acids. V shed 11 bases, J shed 0 bases, and the junction held 6 bases outside the gene matches. CDR3 sequence: CAGSGVVSYEQYF. The CDR3 DNA sequence: TGTGCCGGTAGCGGGGTGGTCTCCTACGAGCAGTACTTC.

This clonotype was seen a handful of times. The chain carries TRBV29-1 and TRBJ2-7, with TRBD2 matching over 9 bases. The CDR3 has 13 amino acids. The J segment lost 4 bases and the V segment lost 6 bases, leaving 7 bases of the junction unmatched. Per germline, CDR1 SQVTM and CDR2 ANQGSEA. DNA of the CDR3: TGCAGCGTGTCCGGGACTAGCTTTTACGAGCAGTACTTC. Protein product: CSVSGTSFYEQYF.

Ten or more counts support this clonotype. CDR3 DNA: TGCAGTGCTAGACCCGCGGGACGGATGAACACTGAAGCTTTCTTT. It encodes CSARPAGRMNTEAFF. The chain joins TRBV20-1 to TRBJ1-1; the D gene is possibly TRBD1 (5 bases). V lost 2 bases and J lost 0, with 13 bases in between. From germline, CDR1 is DFQATT and CDR2 SNEGSKA (reference sequence). This CDR3 is built from 15 residues.

This clonotype has more than one count but fewer than ten. This chain links TRBV10-3 with TRBJ2-3; 10 bases map to TRBD1. The CDR3 has 14 residues. Germline V gives CDR1 ENHRY, CDR2 SYGVKD. V shed 4 bases, J shed 3 bases, and the junction held 1 base outside the gene matches. CDR3 sequence (DNA): TGTGCCATCAGTGGGGACAGGGGAACAGATACGCAGTATTTT. Translation: CAISGDRGTDTQYF.

CDR3 amino acids: CASSFLSGREQYF. As DNA, the CDR3 is TGTGCCAGCAGCTTCCTCTCGGGGCGCGAGCAGTACTTC. The chain links TRBV5-8 to TRBJ2-7; either TRBD1 or TRBD2 may fit D (5 bases each). CDR1 and CDR2 from the germline V gene are SGHTS and YDEGEE. Trimming cost V 2 bases and J 6 bases, with 12 bases left between them. The CDR3 length is 13 residues.

J is TRBJ2-1 and V is TRBV19, with unresolved D. With 5 bases removed from V and 10 bases from J, the gap between germline ends came to 15 bases. Germline lookup yields CDR1 LNHDA and CDR2 SQIVND (reference sequence). This CDR3 is built from 13 residues. CDR3 bases: TGTGCCAGTAGTCTTAGTATACGTAACGAGCAGTTCTTC. Residues: CASSLSIRNEQFF.

In this sample, this clonotype turned up many times. The chain joins TRBV11-2 to TRBJ1-2; no definite D call. The germline V gene has CDR1 SGHAT and CDR2 FQNNGV. The ends were cut back, 5 bases at V and 4 bases at J, with 8 bases in the middle. The CDR3 length is 12 residues. CDR3 sequence reads: CASSPTRYGYTF. Here the CDR3 DNA reads TGTGCCAGCAGCCCCACACGCTATGGCTACACCTTC.

This clonotype came up many times. V and J are TRBV7-3 and TRBJ1-2; 9 positions match TRBD1. CDR1 is SGHTA, CDR2 FQGTGA, per germline. The CDR3 is made up of 15 amino acids. The V segment lost 2 bases and the J segment 6 bases; nucleotides outside the gene matches: 7. The CDR3 bases are TGTGCCAGCAGCTTAGAGAACAGGGGGCTAGATGGCTACACCTTC. Its protein is CASSLENRGLDGYTF.

In this sample, this clonotype turned up many times. The V gene is TRBV11-1, the J gene TRBJ2-7; D unclear. V lost 3 bases to trimming and J lost 1 base, with 7 bases between them. Germline CDR1 and CDR2: SGHAT and FQDESV (reference sequence). The CDR3 contains 13 residues. CDR3 amino acids: CASSFSRSYEQYF. The CDR3, as DNA: TGTGCCAGCAGCTTCTCCAGGTCCTACGAGCAGTACTTC.

This clonotype has a count of ten or more. This CDR3 is CASSLAGTDEQYF. Written as DNA, the CDR3 is TGTGCCAGCAGCTTAGCGGGAACGGATGAGCAGTACTTC. The chain links TRBV7-9 to TRBJ2-7, with D unclear. V dropped 0 bases and J dropped 7 bases, with 10 bases sitting between them. CDR3 length equals 13 residues. From germline, CDR1 is SEHNR and CDR2 FQNEAQ (reference sequence). Complete variable domain (other parts from reference TRBV7-9 and TRBJ2-7): DTGVSQNPRHKITKRGQNVTFRCDPISEHNRLYWYRQTLGQGPEFLTYFQNEAQLEKSRLLSDRFSAERPKGSFSTLEIQRTEQGDSAMYLCASSLAGTDEQYFGPGTRLTVT.

This clonotype occurred many times. This rearrangement joins TRBV5-1 to TRBJ1-1; the match to TRBD1 covers 8 bases. The CDR3 runs to 15 residues. Germline values: CDR1 SGHRS, CDR2 YFSETQ. The trim removed 3 bases at V and 3 bases at J, leaving 7 bases unmatched. The CDR3 reads CASSYGQGLYTEAFF. CDR3 DNA sequence: TGCGCCAGCAGCTACGGACAGGGACTTTACACTGAAGCTTTCTTT.

The V call is TRBV29-1, the J call TRBJ2-2; 8 bases align to TRBD2. This CDR3 is built from 14 residues. Germline V gene lookup returns CDR1 SQVTM and CDR2 ANQGSEA. J lost 7 bases, V lost 3 bases, and 7 bases had no gene match. The DNA for the CDR3 is TGCAGCGTTGAGAGCGGGAGAGCCGGCGGGGAGCTGTTTTTT. This encodes CSVESGRAGGELFF.